This T cell receptor (beta chain) was identified in a study of cytomegalovirus exposure and HLA in healthy donors. Study at large: As released early, the data held some 85 million unique TCRs from HLA-typed donors. Study observations and caveats: A later analysis linked a missense DCLRE1C variant to TCR beta V- and J-gene trimming. Accurate predictions that matched the HLA-A and HLA-B alleles of most subjects were reportedly made from TCR beta sequences.

In the PCR, 60 Vbeta and 13 Jbeta primers were used. Measured with immunoSEQ multiplex PCR; TCRdb has only the in-frame clones, and not every one. The sample consists of about 180,000 clones, roughly 82% of them appearing once. The germline gives CDR1 SNHLY, CDR2 FYNNEI. This CDR3 is 14 amino acids long. Trimming took off 3 bases at V and 5 bases at J, with 10 bases between the two ends. This clone came up a few times. What it binds is unknown. The sequence was obtained from a woman between 50 and 59 years old in good health and CMV-seronegative. The chain recombines TRBV2 with TRBJ2-2; D possibly corresponds to TRBD2 (6 bases). Sequencing was done on a sample of PBMCs. CDR3 residues: CASSDARGTGELFF. The CDR3 DNA reads as TGTGCCAGCAGTGACGCCCGGGGGACCGGGGAGCTGTTTTTT. Variable domain in full (rest from reference TRBV2 and TRBJ2-2): EPEVTQTPSHQVTQMGQEVILRCVPISNHLYFYWYRQILGQKVEFLVSFYNNEISEKSEIFDDQFSVERPDGSNFTLKIRSTKLEDSAMYFCASSDARGTGELFFGEGSRLTVL.